This TCR beta chain was captured in a study of cytomegalovirus exposure and HLA in healthy donors. Unrecorded immune exposures were likely, despite nominal health at sampling. CDR1 and CDR2 (germline): LNHDA, SQIVND (reference sequence). The germline V and J ends were trimmed by 3 bases and 6 bases, with 15 bases remaining between them. The CDR3 runs to 14 residues. The study, taken as a whole, reports: The study reported that TCR beta sequences accurately predicted HLA-A and HLA-B alleles in most subjects.

The PCR had 60 Vbeta and 13 Jbeta primers. TCRdb's copy holds only in-frame clones and misses some; the assay was immunoSEQ multiplex PCR. The listing records some 130,000 clones. With respect to this clone: What it binds is not known.

The origin of this receptor is a woman between 35 and 50 years old in good health and CMV-seropositive. The source material was PBMCs. This sequence joins TRBV19 and TRBJ2-7; weak D call: TRBD1 (5 bases). CDR3 in amino acids: CASSMVQGEGEQYF. DNA for the CDR3: TGTGCCAGTAGTATGGTGCAGGGTGAAGGCGAGCAGTACTTC.